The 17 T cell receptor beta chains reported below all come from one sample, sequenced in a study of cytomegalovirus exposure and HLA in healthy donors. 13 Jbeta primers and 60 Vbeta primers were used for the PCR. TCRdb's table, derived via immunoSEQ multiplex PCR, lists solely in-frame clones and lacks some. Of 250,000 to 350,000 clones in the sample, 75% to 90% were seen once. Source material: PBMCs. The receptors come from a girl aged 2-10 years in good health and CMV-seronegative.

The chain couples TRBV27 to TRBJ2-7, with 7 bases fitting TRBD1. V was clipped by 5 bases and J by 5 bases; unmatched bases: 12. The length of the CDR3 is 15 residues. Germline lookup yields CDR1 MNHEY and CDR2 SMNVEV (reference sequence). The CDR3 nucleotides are TGTGCCAGCAGTCCCACCCACAGGGGTGAGCACGAGCAGTACTTC. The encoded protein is CASSPTHRGEHEQYF.

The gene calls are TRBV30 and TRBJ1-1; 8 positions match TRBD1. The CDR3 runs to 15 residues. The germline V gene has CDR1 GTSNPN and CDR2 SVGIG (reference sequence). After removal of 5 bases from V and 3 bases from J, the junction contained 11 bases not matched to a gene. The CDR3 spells CAWAPRTGRHTEAFF. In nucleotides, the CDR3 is TGTGCCTGGGCCCCACGGACAGGGAGGCACACTGAAGCTTTCTTT.

The CDR3 sequence is CASSGWGGAGANVLTF. The CDR3 region has the DNA TGTGCCAGCAGTGGGTGGGGGGGGGCTGGGGCCAACGTCCTGACTTTC. This chain connects TRBV6-1 to TRBJ2-6; TRBD2 agrees at 7 bases. This CDR3 contains 16 residues. Looked up from germline, CDR1 is MNHNS and CDR2 is SASEGT. Trimming removed 4 bases from V and 2 bases from J; junction bases left unmatched: 5.

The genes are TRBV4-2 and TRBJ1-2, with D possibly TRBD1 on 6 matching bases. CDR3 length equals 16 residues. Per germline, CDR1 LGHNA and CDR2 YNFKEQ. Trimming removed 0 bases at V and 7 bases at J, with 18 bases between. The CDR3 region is CASSQDIDRFAGGYTF. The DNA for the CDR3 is TGTGCCAGCAGCCAAGACATCGACAGGTTCGCGGGTGGCTACACCTTC.

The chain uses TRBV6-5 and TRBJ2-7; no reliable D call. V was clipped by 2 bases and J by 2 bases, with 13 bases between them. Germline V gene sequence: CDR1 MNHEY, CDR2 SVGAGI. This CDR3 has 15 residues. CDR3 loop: CASSYRGTRPYEQYF. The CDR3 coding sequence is TGTGCCAGCAGTTACCGAGGCACCCGCCCCTACGAGCAGTACTTC.

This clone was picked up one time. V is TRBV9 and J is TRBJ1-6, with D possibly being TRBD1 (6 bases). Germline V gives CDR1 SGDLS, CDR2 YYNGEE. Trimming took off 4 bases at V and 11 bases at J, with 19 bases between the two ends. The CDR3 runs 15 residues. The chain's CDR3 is CASSPNLGTLTPLHF. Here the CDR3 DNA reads TGTGCCAGCAGCCCAAACTTGGGGACACTTACACCCCTCCACTTT.

Here the CDR3 DNA reads TGTGCCAGCAGCTCCCGGGACACCGACGATTCGCCCCAGCATTTT. Translation gives CASSSRDTDDSPQHF. The V call is TRBV7-9, the J call TRBJ1-5; D is possibly TRBD1 (6 bases). The germline gives CDR1 SEHNR, CDR2 FQNEAQ (reference sequence). The CDR3 has 15 amino acids. Trimming left V 4 bases short and J 9 bases short, with 19 bases between.

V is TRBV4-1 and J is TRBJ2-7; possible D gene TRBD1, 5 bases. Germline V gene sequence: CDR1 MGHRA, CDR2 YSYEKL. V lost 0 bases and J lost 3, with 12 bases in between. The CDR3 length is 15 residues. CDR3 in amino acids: CASSQDGARYYEQYF. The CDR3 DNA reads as TGCGCCAGCAGCCAAGATGGGGCGAGGTACTACGAGCAGTACTTC.

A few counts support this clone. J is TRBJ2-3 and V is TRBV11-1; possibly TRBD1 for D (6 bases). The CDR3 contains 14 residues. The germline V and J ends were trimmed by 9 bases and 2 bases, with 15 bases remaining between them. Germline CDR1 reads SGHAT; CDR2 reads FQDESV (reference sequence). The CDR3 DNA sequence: TGTGCCAGTGCCCCGGGACAAATCACAGATACGCAGTATTTT. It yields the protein CASAPGQITDTQYF.

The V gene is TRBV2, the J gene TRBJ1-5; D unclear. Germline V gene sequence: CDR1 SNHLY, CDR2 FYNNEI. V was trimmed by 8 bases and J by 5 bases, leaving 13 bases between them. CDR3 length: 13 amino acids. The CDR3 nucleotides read TGTGCCAGCTGGGAGGGTGGGCATCAGCCCCAGCATTTT. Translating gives CASWEGGHQPQHF.

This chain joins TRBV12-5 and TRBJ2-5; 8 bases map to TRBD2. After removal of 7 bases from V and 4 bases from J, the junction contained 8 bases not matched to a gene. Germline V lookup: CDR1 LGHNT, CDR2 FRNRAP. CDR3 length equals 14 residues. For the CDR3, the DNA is TGTGCTAGTGTTAGCGGGACCTATGGAGAGACCCAGTACTTC. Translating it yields CASVSGTYGETQYF.

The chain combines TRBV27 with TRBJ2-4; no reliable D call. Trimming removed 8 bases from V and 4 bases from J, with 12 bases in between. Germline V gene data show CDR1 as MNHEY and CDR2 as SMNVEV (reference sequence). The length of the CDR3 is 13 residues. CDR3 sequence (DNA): TGTGCCAGCGCGGATAGTCTGAAAAACATTCAGTACTTC. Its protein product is CASADSLKNIQYF.

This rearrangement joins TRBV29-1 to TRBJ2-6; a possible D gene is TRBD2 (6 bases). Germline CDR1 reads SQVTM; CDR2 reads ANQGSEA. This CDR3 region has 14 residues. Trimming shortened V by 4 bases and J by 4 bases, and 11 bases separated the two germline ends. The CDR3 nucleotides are TGCAGCGTTGGCGGGGCGGGCGGGGCCAACGTCCTGACTTTC. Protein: CSVGGAGGANVLTF.

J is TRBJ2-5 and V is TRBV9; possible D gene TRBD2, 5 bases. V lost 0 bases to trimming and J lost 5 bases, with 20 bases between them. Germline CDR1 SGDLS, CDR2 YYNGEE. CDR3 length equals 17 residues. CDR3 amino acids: CASSVGVTLGSRETQYF. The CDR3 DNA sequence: TGTGCCAGCAGCGTAGGGGTGACCCTAGGGAGTAGGGAGACCCAGTACTTC.

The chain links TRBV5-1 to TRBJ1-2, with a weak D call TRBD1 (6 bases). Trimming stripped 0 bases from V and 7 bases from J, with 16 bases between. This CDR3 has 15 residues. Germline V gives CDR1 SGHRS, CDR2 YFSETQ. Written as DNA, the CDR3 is TGCGCCAGCAGCTTGGTTTCCTTGGGGGCTACTGGCTACACCTTC. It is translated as CASSLVSLGATGYTF.

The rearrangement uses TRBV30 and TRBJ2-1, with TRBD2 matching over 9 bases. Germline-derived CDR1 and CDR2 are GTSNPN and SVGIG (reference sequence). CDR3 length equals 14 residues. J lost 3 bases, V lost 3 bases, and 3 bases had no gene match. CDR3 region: CAWRRSGSYNEQFF. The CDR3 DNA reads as TGTGCCTGGAGGCGTAGCGGGAGCTACAATGAGCAGTTCTTC. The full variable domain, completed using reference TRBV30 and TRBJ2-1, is SQTIHQWPATLVQPVGSPLSLECTVEGTSNPNLYWYRQAAGRGLQLLFYSVGIGQISSEVPQNLSASRPQDRQFILSSKKLLLSDSGFYLCAWRRSGSYNEQFFGPGTRLTVL.

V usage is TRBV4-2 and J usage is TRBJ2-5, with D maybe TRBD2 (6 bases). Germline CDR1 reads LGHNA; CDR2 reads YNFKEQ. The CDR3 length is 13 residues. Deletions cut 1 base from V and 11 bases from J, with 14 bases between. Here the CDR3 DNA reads TGTGCCAGCAGCCAAGCGGGGGAAGTTCGTCAGTACTTC. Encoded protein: CASSQAGEVRQYF.